Each of the 19 T cell receptor beta chains below was sequenced from the same sample in a study of long-term antiretroviral therapy in people with HIV. With survey level as its setting, the immunoSEQ assay was v3.0. Repertoires were generated with immunoSEQ multiplex PCR, while TCRdb's copy carries only in-frame clones and drops some. Of tens of thousands of clones listed, roughly 82% were seen once; the top ten hold 3.5% to 5%. The sequences come from unsorted PBMCs, collected less than 6 years after starting antiretroviral therapy. The source of these receptors is a man aged 30 to 39 with HIV.

The rearrangement joins TRBV7-3 to TRBJ2-1; 8 nucleotides line up with TRBD2. Germline-derived CDR1 and CDR2 are SGHTA and FQGTGA. This CDR3 is built from 15 residues. Trimming took 6 bases from V and 6 from J; bases not matched to a gene: 10. The CDR3 DNA reads as TGTGCCAGCAGACGATCCTCCGGGACTAGCAATGAGCAGTTCTTC. Translation gives CASRRSSGTSNEQFF.

This chain connects TRBV5-6 to TRBJ2-7; TRBD1 might be the D (5 bases). The germline V gene encodes CDR1 SGHDT and CDR2 YYEEEE. This CDR3 comprises 16 residues. V was clipped by 3 bases and J by 4 bases, with 20 bases between them. The CDR3 nucleotides read TGTGCCAGCAGCTCGCTATCCAGGGTATTCCAGTACGAGCAGTACTTC. Translated, it gives CASSSLSRVFQYEQYF.

This clone has just a few counts. The rearrangement links TRBV19 to TRBJ2-7; TRBD2 aligns across 10 bases. The CDR3 length is 16 residues. Germline CDR1 and CDR2: LNHDA and SQIVND (reference sequence). The V and J ends lost 4 bases and 5 bases, in that order; junction bases with no gene match: 11. CDR3 sequence reads: CASSTSGRFGADEQYF. In DNA form, the CDR3 reads TGTGCCAGTAGTACTAGCGGGAGATTCGGGGCCGACGAGCAGTACTTC.

The rearrangement joins TRBV28 to TRBJ2-1, with D unresolved. Germline CDR1 reads MDHEN; CDR2 reads SYDVKM. V was pared by 5 bases and J by 0 bases, with 11 bases between. The CDR3 is 15 amino acids. The CDR3 bases are TGTGCCAGCAGTCTCCCCACGAGCTCCTACAATGAGCAGTTCTTC. Its protein is CASSLPTSSYNEQFF. The full variable domain, completed using reference TRBV28 and TRBJ2-1, is DVKVTQSSRYLVKRTGEKVFLECVQDMDHENMFWYRQDPGLGLRLIYFSYDVKMKEKGDIPEGYSVSREKKERFSLILESASTNQTSMYLCASSLPTSSYNEQFFGPGTRLTVL.

This clone was detected once. The V gene is TRBV5-1, the J gene TRBJ2-3; 7 positions agree with TRBD1. Trimming removed 3 bases from V and 0 bases from J; junction bases left unmatched: 13. The CDR3 contains 18 residues. CDR1 is SGHRS, CDR2 YFSETQ, per germline. The CDR3 loop is CASSSSATGKRSTDTQYF. The CDR3, as DNA: TGCGCCAGCAGCTCCTCAGCGACAGGGAAGCGGAGCACAGATACGCAGTATTTT.

The J gene is TRBJ2-7, the V gene TRBV19; D is perhaps TRBD1 or TRBD2 (5 bases each). Trimming shortened V by 8 bases and J by 0 bases, and 20 bases separated the two germline ends. In germline, CDR1 is LNHDA, CDR2 SQIVND (reference sequence). The CDR3 is 16 amino acids. The DNA of the CDR3 is TGTGCCAGTGGGTTGGTTGAGCGGACAATCTCCTACGAGCAGTACTTC. This encodes CASGLVERTISYEQYF.

The J gene is TRBJ1-1, the V gene TRBV4-3, with D tentatively TRBD1 (6 bases). Germline assignment: CDR1 LGHNA and CDR2 YSLEER. This CDR3 is built from 13 residues. The V end lost 3 bases, the J end lost 6 bases, and 11 bases lay between the germline ends. The CDR3 sequence is CASSHGQLAEAFF. The CDR3 bases are TGCGCCAGCAGCCATGGACAGTTAGCTGAAGCTTTCTTT.

The gene calls are TRBV7-8 and TRBJ2-1; D perhaps matches TRBD2 (5 bases). The CDR3 is 17 residues long. Per the germline V gene, CDR1 is SGHVS and CDR2 is FQNEAQ. V lost 5 bases and J 3 bases, leaving 20 bases between the germline ends. This chain's CDR3 is CASSISRGLAVYNEQFF. CDR3 bases: TGTGCCAGCAGCATCTCTCGCGGGCTAGCAGTCTACAATGAGCAGTTCTTC.

This clone was seen a few times. V gene TRBV28 combines with J gene TRBJ2-1; 7 bases line up with TRBD1. Trimming cost V 3 bases and J 3 bases; bases outside gene matches: 2. The CDR3 has 14 residues. Germline lookup yields CDR1 MDHEN and CDR2 SYDVKM. This CDR3 reads CASSFTGVYNEQFF. The CDR3 DNA sequence: TGTGCCAGCAGTTTCACAGGGGTCTACAATGAGCAGTTCTTC.

The rearrangement joins TRBV27 to TRBJ2-1; D is possibly TRBD2 (6 bases). V was cut by 8 bases and J by 4 bases, with 6 bases left in between. Germline V lookup: CDR1 MNHEY, CDR2 SMNVEV (reference sequence). CDR3 length: 11 amino acids. As DNA, the CDR3 is TGTGCCAGCCGGGAGTACAATGAGCAGTTCTTC. Amino acid sequence: CASREYNEQFF.

This rearrangement joins TRBV7-2 to TRBJ1-3; 12 bases are shared with TRBD1. Germline values: CDR1 SGHTA, CDR2 FQGNSA. The CDR3 runs 17 residues. V dropped 2 bases and J dropped 4; count of bases not matched to a gene: 6. The CDR3 protein is CASSLWWDRGQGNTIYF. In DNA, the CDR3 is TGTGCCAGCAGCTTATGGTGGGACAGGGGGCAGGGAAACACCATATATTTT. The full variable domain, rest sourced from reference TRBV7-2 and TRBJ1-3, is GAGVSQSPSNKVTEKGKDVELRCDPISGHTALYWYRQSLGQGLEFLIYFQGNSAPDKSGLPSDRFSAERTGGSVSTLTIQRTQQEDSAVYLCASSLWWDRGQGNTIYFGEGSWLTVV.

The chain uses TRBV6-6 and TRBJ2-2; D may match TRBD1 or TRBD2 (5 bases each). The V gene's germline CDR1 is MNHNY and CDR2 SVGAGI (reference sequence). V lost 6 bases, J lost 4 bases, and 12 bases lay in between. The CDR3 spans 14 residues. The CDR3 protein is CASSPGTGTGELFF. CDR3 nucleotides: TGTGCCAGCAGCCCCGGGACGGGCACCGGGGAGCTGTTTTTT.

The CDR3 region is CASSSEGQGAYEQYF. The CDR3 coding sequence is TGTGCCAGCAGTTCAGAGGGACAGGGCGCCTACGAGCAGTACTTC. The chain combines TRBV28 with TRBJ2-7; 9 nucleotides align to TRBD1. V gave up 4 bases and J gave up 2 bases; unmatched junction bases: 6. CDR3 length equals 15 residues. Germline-derived CDR1 and CDR2 are MDHEN and SYDVKM.

The rearrangement links TRBV10-2 to TRBJ2-3; 12 nucleotides match TRBD2. The length of the CDR3 is 15 residues. Germline V gene sequence: CDR1 WSHSY, CDR2 SAAADI. V dropped 4 bases and J dropped 9; count of bases not matched to a gene: 8. DNA of the CDR3: TGCGCCAGCAGTGGACTAGCGGGGGTGAGTGAGACGCAGTATTTT. Translated, it gives CASSGLAGVSETQYF.

The chain has TRBV5-6 and TRBJ1-2, with D perhaps TRBD1 (5 bases). CDR3 length equals 14 residues. Germline CDR1 is SGHDT and CDR2 is YYEEEE. V lost 4 bases and J 8 bases, leaving 18 bases between the germline ends. The CDR3 DNA follows: TGTGCCAGCAGCGACGGGGCAGGGCTTGGGGGCTACACCTTC. It codes for CASSDGAGLGGYTF. Supplemented by reference TRBV5-6 and TRBJ1-2, the full variable domain reads DAGVTQSPTHLIKTRGQQVTLRCSPKSGHDTVSWYQQALGQGPQFIFQYYEEEERQRGNFPDRFSGHQFPNYSSELNVNALLLGDSALYLCASSDGAGLGGYTFGSGTRLTVV.

The chain uses TRBV28 and TRBJ2-7, with 10 bases identical to TRBD2. The CDR3 is made up of 14 amino acids. V lost 5 bases, J lost 3 bases, and 4 bases stayed unmatched. In germline, CDR1 is MDHEN, CDR2 SYDVKM. The chain's CDR3 is CASSRTSGRYEQYF. The CDR3 DNA follows: TGTGCCAGCAGTCGGACTAGCGGACGCTACGAGCAGTACTTC. Full variable domain (remainder filled in from reference TRBV28 and TRBJ2-7): DVKVTQSSRYLVKRTGEKVFLECVQDMDHENMFWYRQDPGLGLRLIYFSYDVKMKEKGDIPEGYSVSREKKERFSLILESASTNQTSMYLCASSRTSGRYEQYFGPGTRLTVT.

In DNA form, the CDR3 reads TGTGCCAGCAGCGTAGCTCACTATGGCTACACCTTC. Its protein product is CASSVAHYGYTF. The rearrangement uses TRBV9 and TRBJ1-2, with unresolved D. Germline CDR1 and CDR2: SGDLS and YYNGEE. Trimming shortened V by 0 bases and J by 3 bases, and 3 bases separated the two germline ends. The CDR3 has 12 residues.

To note about this clone: This sample also contains other DNA sequences that code for the same CDR3. The chain joins TRBV7-2 to TRBJ2-7; 9 bases are a match to TRBD1. This CDR3 is built from 15 residues. The ends lost 4 bases at V and 4 bases at J; junction bases unmatched: 8. The V gene's germline CDR1 is SGHTA and CDR2 FQGNSA. This CDR3 is CASSWSGTGLYEQYF. In DNA, the CDR3 is TGTGCCAGCAGCTGGTCCGGGACAGGGCTTTACGAGCAGTACTTC. The full variable domain, rest sourced from reference TRBV7-2 and TRBJ2-7, is GAGVSQSPSNKVTEKGKDVELRCDPISGHTALYWYRQSLGQGLEFLIYFQGNSAPDKSGLPSDRFSAERTGGSVSTLTIQRTQQEDSAVYLCASSWSGTGLYEQYFGPGTRLTVT.

The CDR3 loop is CASSEGHNQPQHF. CDR3 nucleotide sequence: TGTGCCAGCAGTGAGGGGCACAATCAGCCCCAGCATTTT. J is TRBJ1-5 and V is TRBV2, with a weak D call TRBD1 (5 bases). The CDR3 covers 13 residues. The germline V and J ends were trimmed by 3 bases and 3 bases, with 6 bases remaining between them. Looked up from germline, CDR1 is SNHLY and CDR2 is FYNNEI.